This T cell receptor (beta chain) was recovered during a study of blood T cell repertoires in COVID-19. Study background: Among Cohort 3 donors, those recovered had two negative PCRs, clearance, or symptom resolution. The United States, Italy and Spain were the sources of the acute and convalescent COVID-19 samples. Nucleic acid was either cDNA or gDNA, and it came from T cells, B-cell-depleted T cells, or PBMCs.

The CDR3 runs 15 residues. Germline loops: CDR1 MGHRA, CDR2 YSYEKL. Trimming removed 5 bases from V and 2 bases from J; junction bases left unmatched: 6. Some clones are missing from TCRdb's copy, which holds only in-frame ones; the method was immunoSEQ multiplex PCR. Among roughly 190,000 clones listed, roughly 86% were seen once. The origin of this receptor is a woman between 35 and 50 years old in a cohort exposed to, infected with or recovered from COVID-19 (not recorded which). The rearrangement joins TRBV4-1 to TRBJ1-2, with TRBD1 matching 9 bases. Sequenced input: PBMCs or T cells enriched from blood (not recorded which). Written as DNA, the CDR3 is TGCGCCAGCAGCTCGGGGGGGACAGGGAACTATGGCTACACCTTC. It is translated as CASSSGGTGNYGYTF.